This passage covers 22 T cell receptor beta chains from one sample sequenced in a study of T cell changes during pregnancy in multiple sclerosis. The data were produced by immunoSEQ multiplex PCR, yet TCRdb's version contains in-frame clones alone and is incomplete. The sample shows tens of thousands of clones, over 90% of them seen only once. Here the sequenced sample was peripheral blood, taken in the third trimester of pregnancy. These receptors all come from a female donor with multiple sclerosis, enrolled in a pregnancy study.

J is TRBJ1-1 and V is TRBV7-9; D gene unclear. CDR3 size: 14 residues. Germline V gene sequence: CDR1 SEHNR, CDR2 FQNEAQ (reference sequence). Trimming left V 1 base short and J 3 bases short, with 9 bases between. The CDR3 sequence is CASSLVRRDTEAFF. The CDR3 nucleotides read TGTGCCAGCAGCTTAGTTCGACGGGACACTGAAGCTTTCTTT.

The gene calls are TRBV10-1 and TRBJ2-7; D call uncertain. With 6 bases removed from V and 0 bases from J, the gap between germline ends came to 15 bases. Per germline, CDR1 WNHNN and CDR2 SYGVQD (reference sequence). The CDR3 spans 15 residues. CDR3 DNA sequence: TGCGCCAGCAGCCCTGGATTAGCCCGCTCCTACGAGCAGTACTTC. Translating it yields CASSPGLARSYEQYF.

This chain joins TRBV19 and TRBJ2-7; D call uncertain. Trimming removed 10 bases from V and 3 bases from J, with 13 bases in between. CDR1 is LNHDA and CDR2 is SQIVND in the germline V gene (reference sequence). This CDR3 comprises 12 residues. The CDR3 nucleotides read TGTGCCACTCTGTCGGAGAGCTACGAGCAGTACTTC. Amino acid sequence: CATLSESYEQYF.

This sequence joins TRBV19 and TRBJ2-7; no clear D gene. The V and J ends lost 5 bases and 0 bases respectively, with 14 bases between them. Per the germline V gene, CDR1 is LNHDA and CDR2 is SQIVND (reference sequence). The CDR3 length is 15 residues. The CDR3 is CASSPRRAVSYEQYF. The CDR3 DNA sequence: TGTGCCAGTAGTCCCCGCCGCGCGGTCTCCTACGAGCAGTACTTC.

This chain joins TRBV7-8 and TRBJ2-2; perhaps TRBD1 as D (5 bases). The CDR3 loop spans 13 amino acids. Germline CDR1 reads SGHVS; CDR2 reads FQNEAQ. The V and J ends lost 5 bases and 4 bases respectively, with 8 bases between them. As DNA, the CDR3 is TGTGCCAGCAGCGTTAGGGGCACCGGGGAGCTGTTTTTT. Translated: CASSVRGTGELFF.

The chain uses TRBV5-1 and TRBJ2-5; TRBD2 might be the D (6 bases). V gave up 0 bases and J gave up 2 bases, with 8 bases separating them. The germline V gene encodes CDR1 SGHRS and CDR2 YFSETQ. CDR3 length equals 14 residues. CDR3 nucleotide sequence: TGCGCCAGCAGCTTGGTGGGGGGACAAGAGACCCAGTACTTC. Amino acids: CASSLVGGQETQYF.

The chain links TRBV6-1 to TRBJ2-1; 7 positions match TRBD1. The CDR3 is made up of 15 amino acids. Trimming cost V 8 bases and J 3 bases; bases outside gene matches: 10. Germline CDR1 is MNHNS and CDR2 is SASEGT. The CDR3 spells CASPSVGQSYNEQFF. CDR3 DNA: TGTGCCAGCCCCTCCGTGGGACAGAGCTACAATGAGCAGTTCTTC.

This chain joins TRBV6-5 and TRBJ1-2; no firm D call. Per germline, CDR1 MNHEY and CDR2 SVGAGI. This CDR3 is 11 amino acids long. Trimming removed 6 bases at V and 10 bases at J, with 12 bases between. DNA of the CDR3: TGTGCCAGCAGCAACACGGGGTTCTACACCTTC. It codes for CASSNTGFYTF.

The CDR3 sequence: CASSYGTGVSYEQYF. CDR3 coding DNA: TGTGCCAGCAGTTACGGGACAGGGGTATCCTACGAGCAGTACTTC. The genes are TRBV6-5 and TRBJ2-7; 10 bases line up with TRBD1. The CDR3 has 15 amino acids. V dropped 2 bases and J dropped 1; count of bases not matched to a gene: 2. Germline V CDR1 and CDR2: MNHEY, SVGAGI.

This sequence joins TRBV2 and TRBJ1-6; 7 bases are a match to TRBD1. Per germline, CDR1 SNHLY and CDR2 FYNNEI. V dropped 6 bases and J dropped 7; count of bases not matched to a gene: 9. The CDR3 extends over 15 amino acids. CDR3 sequence reads: CASRDWDSRNSPLHF. The CDR3 region has the DNA TGTGCCAGCAGAGATTGGGACAGTAGGAATTCACCCCTCCACTTT.

This clone was counted once. The chain links TRBV6-6 to TRBJ2-2; D uncertain. The CDR3 is 12 residues long. Trimming left V 6 bases short and J 2 bases short, with 4 bases between. Germline V gives CDR1 MNHNY, CDR2 SVGAGI (reference sequence). The CDR3 DNA is TGTGCCAGCAGACACAACACCGGGGAGCTGTTTTTT. It yields the protein CASRHNTGELFF.

The chain is built from TRBV5-1 and TRBJ2-3, with D perhaps matching TRBD1 (8 bases). This CDR3 has 15 residues. In germline, CDR1 is SGHRS, CDR2 YFSETQ. V lost 3 bases, J lost 2 bases, and 13 bases lay in between. The CDR3, as DNA: TGCGCCAGCAGCTACACAGGGGGGGACACAGATACGCAGTATTTT. Amino acid sequence: CASSYTGGDTDTQYF.

The rearrangement uses TRBV9 and TRBJ2-1; D is ambiguous. This CDR3 is built from 14 residues. The germline V gene encodes CDR1 SGDLS and CDR2 YYNGEE. V shed 2 bases and J shed 7 bases, with 13 bases lying between them. This CDR3 is CASSVFNSPNEQFF. DNA of the CDR3: TGTGCCAGCAGCGTCTTCAACAGTCCAAATGAGCAGTTCTTC.

V gene TRBV2 combines with J gene TRBJ2-6, with D perhaps TRBD2 (5 bases). V was trimmed by 3 bases and J by 0 bases, leaving 9 bases between them. The CDR3 spans 16 residues. CDR1 is SNHLY, CDR2 FYNNEI, per germline. CDR3 loop: CASSEHGSSGANVLTF. The CDR3 DNA is TGTGCCAGCAGTGAGCATGGGAGCTCTGGGGCCAACGTCCTGACTTTC. Combining the CDR3 with reference TRBV2 and TRBJ2-6 gives the whole variable domain EPEVTQTPSHQVTQMGQEVILRCVPISNHLYFYWYRQILGQKVEFLVSFYNNEISEKSEIFDDQFSVERPDGSNFTLKIRSTKLEDSAMYFCASSEHGSSGANVLTFGAGSRLTVL.

In this sample, this clone turned up once. The chain joins TRBV7-9 to TRBJ2-3, with a weak D call TRBD2 (6 bases). In germline, CDR1 is SEHNR, CDR2 FQNEAQ (reference sequence). The CDR3 length is 15 residues. The germline V and J ends were trimmed by 1 base and 2 bases, with 10 bases remaining between them. CDR3 residues: CASSLDAGITDTQYF. The DNA of the CDR3 is TGTGCCAGCAGCTTAGATGCGGGAATCACAGATACGCAGTATTTT.

As regards this clone: The junction does not match germline at one end; this may be a read error. For the CDR3, the DNA is TGTGCCAGCCGTGAACAGGGGGCCAGCGAGACCCAGTACTTC. Amino acid sequence: CASREQGASETQYF. The genes are TRBV2 and TRBJ2-5, with TRBD1 identical over 9 bases. The CDR3 is made up of 14 amino acids. Germline CDR1 and CDR2: SNHLY and FYNNEI. The full variable domain, completed using reference TRBV2 and TRBJ2-5, is EPEVTQTPSHQVTQMGQEVILRCVPISNHLYFYWYRQILGQKVEFLVSFYNNEISEKSEIFDDQFSVERPDGSNFTLKIRSTKLEDSAMYFCASREQGASETQYFGPGTRLLVL.

J is TRBJ1-2 and V is TRBV10-3, with a tentative D call TRBD1 (5 bases). With 6 bases removed from V and 3 bases from J, the gap between germline ends came to 17 bases. Germline lookup yields CDR1 ENHRY and CDR2 SYGVKD. The CDR3 extends over 15 amino acids. The CDR3 protein is CAISGRTTGDYGYTF. In nucleotides, the CDR3 is TGTGCCATCAGCGGCAGGACAACGGGGGACTATGGCTACACCTTC.

The rearrangement joins TRBV11-2 to TRBJ2-7, with D maybe TRBD2 (6 bases). V lost 4 bases, J lost 1 base, and 17 bases lay in between. Germline V CDR1 and CDR2: SGHAT, FQNNGV. The CDR3 loop spans 16 amino acids. CDR3 sequence: CASSWFRDSGSYEQYF. CDR3 bases: TGTGCCAGCAGCTGGTTCCGGGACTCCGGTTCCTACGAGCAGTACTTC.

This clone has a single count. V and J are TRBV7-3 and TRBJ2-7; no firm D call. Trimming left V 1 base short and J 9 bases short, with 13 bases between. CDR3 size: 13 residues. From germline, CDR1 is SGHTA and CDR2 FQGTGA. The chain's CDR3 is CASSLSGNSGQYF. CDR3 bases: TGTGCCAGCAGCTTAAGCGGCAACTCCGGGCAGTACTTC.

CDR3 protein: CASSEGGWQGGEQYF. In DNA form, the CDR3 reads TGTGCCAGCAGTGAAGGAGGGTGGCAGGGAGGCGAGCAGTACTTC. V is TRBV6-1 and J is TRBJ2-7; D might be TRBD2 (6 bases). The CDR3 has 15 residues. V was pared by 1 base and J by 6 bases, with 16 bases between. The V gene's germline CDR1 is MNHNS and CDR2 SASEGT.

The gene calls are TRBV29-1 and TRBJ2-3; 13 bases map to TRBD2. Germline V lookup: CDR1 SQVTM, CDR2 ANQGSEA. The CDR3 sequence is 15 residues long. V lost 7 bases, J lost 8 bases, and 12 bases stayed unmatched. DNA of the CDR3: TGCAGCGGGGACCCGGGACTAGCGGGGACCGGTACGCAGTATTTT. Amino acids: CSGDPGLAGTGTQYF.

The J gene is TRBJ1-6, the V gene TRBV6-1; D is perhaps TRBD1 (5 bases). The CDR3 is 14 amino acids. Deletions cut 3 bases from V and 10 bases from J, with 13 bases between. Germline values: CDR1 MNHNS, CDR2 SASEGT. The CDR3 DNA is TGTGCCAGCAGTGAGGTTGCAGGGAGGTCACCCCTCCACTTT. Translated, it gives CASSEVAGRSPLHF.